This T cell receptor (beta chain) emerged from a study of response to subunit inactivated influenza vaccine. Regarding the study as a whole: Only a handful of new T cells, the authors suggested, are recruited with each seasonal influenza vaccination.

In this sample, this clonotype turned up a few times. Antigen unknown. One end of the junction is discordant with germline, which a read error may explain. This CDR3 has 13 amino acids. From germline, CDR1 is SGHKS and CDR2 YYEKEE (reference sequence). TCRdb passed the RT-PCR reads through MiXCR, listing each CDR3 protein once. The sample carries around 250,000 distinct CDR3 sequences, less than 15% recorded once. This TCR was sampled from a man aged 50-60 years who received an inactivated influenza vaccine. The chain carries TRBV5-5 and TRBJ1-5, with 9 bases identical to TRBD1. This sample comprised non-naive T cells sorted from PBMCs, obtained 14 to 15 days before vaccination. The chain's CDR3 is CASSLAYGTGSSF. The CDR3 bases are TGTGCCAGCAGCTTGGCCTATGGGACAGGGAGTTCATTT.